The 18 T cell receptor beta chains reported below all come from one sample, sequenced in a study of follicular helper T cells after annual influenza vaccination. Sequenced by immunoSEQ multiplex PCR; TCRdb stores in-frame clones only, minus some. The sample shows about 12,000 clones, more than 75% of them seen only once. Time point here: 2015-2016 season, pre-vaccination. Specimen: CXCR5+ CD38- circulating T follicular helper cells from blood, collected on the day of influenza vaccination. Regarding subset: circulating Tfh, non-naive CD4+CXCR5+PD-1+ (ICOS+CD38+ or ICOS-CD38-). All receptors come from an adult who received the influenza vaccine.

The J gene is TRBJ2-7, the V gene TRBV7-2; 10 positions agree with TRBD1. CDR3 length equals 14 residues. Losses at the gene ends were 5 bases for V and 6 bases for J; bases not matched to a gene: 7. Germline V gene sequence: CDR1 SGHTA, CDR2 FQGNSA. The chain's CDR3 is CASSQDRGRTEQYF. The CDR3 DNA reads TGTGCCAGCAGCCAAGACAGGGGGCGCACCGAGCAGTACTTC.

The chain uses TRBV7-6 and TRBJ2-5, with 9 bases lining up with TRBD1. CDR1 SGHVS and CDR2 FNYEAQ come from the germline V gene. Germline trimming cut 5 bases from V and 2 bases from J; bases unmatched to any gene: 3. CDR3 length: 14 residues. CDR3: CASSQDRGQETQYF. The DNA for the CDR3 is TGTGCCAGCAGCCAAGACAGGGGGCAAGAGACCCAGTACTTC.

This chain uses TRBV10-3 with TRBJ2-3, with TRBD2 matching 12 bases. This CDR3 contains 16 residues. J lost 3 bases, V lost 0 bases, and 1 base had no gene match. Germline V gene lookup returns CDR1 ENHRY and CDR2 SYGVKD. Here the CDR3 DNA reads TGTGCCATCAGTGAGTCGACTAGCGGGGGAACAGATACGCAGTATTTT. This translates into CAISESTSGGTDTQYF.

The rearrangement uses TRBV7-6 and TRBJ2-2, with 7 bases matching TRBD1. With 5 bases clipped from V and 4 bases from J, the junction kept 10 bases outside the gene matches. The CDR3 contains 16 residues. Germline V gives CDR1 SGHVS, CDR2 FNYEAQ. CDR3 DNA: TGTGCCAGCAGCGCTAAAGGGGGCGGAGGCACCGGGGAGCTGTTTTTT. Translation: CASSAKGGGGTGELFF.

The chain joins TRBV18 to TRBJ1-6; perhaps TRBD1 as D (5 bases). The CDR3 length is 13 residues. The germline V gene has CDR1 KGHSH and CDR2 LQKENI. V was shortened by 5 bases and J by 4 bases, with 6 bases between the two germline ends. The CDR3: CASSEGYNSPLHF. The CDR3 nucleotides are TGTGCCAGCTCAGAGGGGTATAATTCACCCCTCCACTTT.

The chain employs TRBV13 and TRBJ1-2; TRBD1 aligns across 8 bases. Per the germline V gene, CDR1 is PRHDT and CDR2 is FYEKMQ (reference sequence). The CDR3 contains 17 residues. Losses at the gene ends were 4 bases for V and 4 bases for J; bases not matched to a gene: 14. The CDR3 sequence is CASSSKDRGLWVYGYTF. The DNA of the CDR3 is TGTGCCAGCAGCTCCAAAGACAGGGGTTTATGGGTCTATGGCTACACCTTC. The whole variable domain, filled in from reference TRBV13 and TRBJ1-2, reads AAGVIQSPRHLIKEKRETATLKCYPIPRHDTVYWYQQGPGQDPQFLISFYEKMQSDKGSIPDRFSAQQFSDYHSELNMSSLELGDSALYFCASSSKDRGLWVYGYTFGSGTRLTVV.

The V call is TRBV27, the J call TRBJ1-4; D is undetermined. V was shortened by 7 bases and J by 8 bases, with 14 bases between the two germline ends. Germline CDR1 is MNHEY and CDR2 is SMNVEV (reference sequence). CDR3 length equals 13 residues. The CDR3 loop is CASKQHYQEKLFF. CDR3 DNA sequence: TGTGCCAGCAAGCAACATTACCAGGAAAAACTGTTTTTT.

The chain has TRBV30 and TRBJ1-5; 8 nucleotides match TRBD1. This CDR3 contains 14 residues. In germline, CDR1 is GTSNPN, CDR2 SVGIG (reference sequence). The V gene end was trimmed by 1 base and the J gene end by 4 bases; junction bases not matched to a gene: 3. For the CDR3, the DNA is TGTGCCTGGAGTGCAGGACAGGGAAATCAGCCCCAGCATTTT. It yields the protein CAWSAGQGNQPQHF.

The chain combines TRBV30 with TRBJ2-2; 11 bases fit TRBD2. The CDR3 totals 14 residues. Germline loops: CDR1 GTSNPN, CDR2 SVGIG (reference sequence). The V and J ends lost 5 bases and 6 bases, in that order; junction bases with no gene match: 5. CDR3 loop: CAWLLAGGAGELFF. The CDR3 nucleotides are TGTGCCTGGCTTCTAGCGGGGGGAGCCGGGGAGCTGTTTTTT. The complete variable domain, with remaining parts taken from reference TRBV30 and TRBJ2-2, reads SQTIHQWPATLVQPVGSPLSLECTVEGTSNPNLYWYRQAAGRGLQLLFYSVGIGQISSEVPQNLSASRPQDRQFILSSKKLLLSDSGFYLCAWLLAGGAGELFFGEGSRLTVL.

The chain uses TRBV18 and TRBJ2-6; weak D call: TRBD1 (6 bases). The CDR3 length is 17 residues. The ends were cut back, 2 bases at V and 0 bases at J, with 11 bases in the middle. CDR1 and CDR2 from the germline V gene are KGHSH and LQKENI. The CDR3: CASSPGQGSSGANVLTF. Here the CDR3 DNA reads TGTGCCAGCTCACCAGGGCAGGGGAGCTCTGGGGCCAACGTCCTGACTTTC.

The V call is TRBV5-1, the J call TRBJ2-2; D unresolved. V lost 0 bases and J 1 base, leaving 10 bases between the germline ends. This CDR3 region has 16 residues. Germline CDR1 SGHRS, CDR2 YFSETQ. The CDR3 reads CASSLDAVKNTGELFF. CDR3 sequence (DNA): TGCGCCAGCAGCTTGGATGCAGTTAAGAACACCGGGGAGCTGTTTTTT.

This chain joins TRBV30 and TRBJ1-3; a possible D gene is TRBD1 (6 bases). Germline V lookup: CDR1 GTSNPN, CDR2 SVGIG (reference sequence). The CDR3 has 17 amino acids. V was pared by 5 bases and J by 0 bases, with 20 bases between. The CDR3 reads CAWGGLGGPVSGNTIYF. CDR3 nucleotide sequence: TGTGCCTGGGGGGGGCTAGGAGGTCCCGTCTCTGGAAACACCATATATTTT.

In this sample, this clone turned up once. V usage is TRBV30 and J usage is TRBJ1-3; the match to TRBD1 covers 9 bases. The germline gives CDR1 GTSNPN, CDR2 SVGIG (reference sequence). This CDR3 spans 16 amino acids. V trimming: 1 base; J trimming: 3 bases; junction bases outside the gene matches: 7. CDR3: CAWSAWDREDGNTIYF. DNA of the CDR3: TGTGCCTGGAGTGCCTGGGACAGGGAGGATGGAAACACCATATATTTT.

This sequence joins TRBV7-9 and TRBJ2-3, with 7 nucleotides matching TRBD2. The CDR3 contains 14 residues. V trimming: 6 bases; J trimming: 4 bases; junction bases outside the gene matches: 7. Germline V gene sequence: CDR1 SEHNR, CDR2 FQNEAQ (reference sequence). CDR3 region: CASSASGSSDTQYF. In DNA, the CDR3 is TGTGCCAGCAGTGCTAGCGGTTCCTCAGATACGCAGTATTTT.

The CDR3 region has the DNA TGTGCCAGCTCACGCGGAAGCTCCTATAATTCACCCCTCCACTTT. This sequence encodes CASSRGSSYNSPLHF. This sequence joins TRBV18 and TRBJ1-6; D not resolved. Trimming cost V 4 bases and J 0 bases, with 7 bases left between them. Germline V gives CDR1 KGHSH, CDR2 LQKENI. This CDR3 spans 15 amino acids. Full variable domain (rest looked up from reference TRBV18 and TRBJ1-6): NAGVMQNPRHLVRRRGQEARLRCSPMKGHSHVYWYRQLPEEGLKFMVYLQKENIIDESGMPKERFSAEFPKEGPSILRIQQVVRGDSAAYFCASSRGSSYNSPLHFGNGTRLTVT.

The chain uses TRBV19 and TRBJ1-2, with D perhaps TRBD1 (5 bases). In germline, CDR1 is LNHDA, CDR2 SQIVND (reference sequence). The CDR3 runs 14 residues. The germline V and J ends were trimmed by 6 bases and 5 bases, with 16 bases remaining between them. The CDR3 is CASRAGGNRYGYTF. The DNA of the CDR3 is TGTGCCAGTAGAGCCGGGGGTAATCGTTATGGCTACACCTTC.

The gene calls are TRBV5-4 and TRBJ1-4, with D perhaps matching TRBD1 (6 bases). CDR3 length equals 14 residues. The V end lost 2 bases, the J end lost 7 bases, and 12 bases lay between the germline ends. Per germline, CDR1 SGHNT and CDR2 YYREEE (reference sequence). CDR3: CASSLGGMGEKLFF. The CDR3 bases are TGTGCCAGCAGCTTAGGGGGAATGGGTGAAAAACTGTTTTTT.

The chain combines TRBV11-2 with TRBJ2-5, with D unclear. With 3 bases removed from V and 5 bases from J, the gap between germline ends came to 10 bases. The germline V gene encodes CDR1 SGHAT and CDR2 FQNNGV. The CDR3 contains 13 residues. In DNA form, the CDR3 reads TGTGCCAGCAGCTTCCCCTCAGCGGAGACCCAGTACTTC. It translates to CASSFPSAETQYF.